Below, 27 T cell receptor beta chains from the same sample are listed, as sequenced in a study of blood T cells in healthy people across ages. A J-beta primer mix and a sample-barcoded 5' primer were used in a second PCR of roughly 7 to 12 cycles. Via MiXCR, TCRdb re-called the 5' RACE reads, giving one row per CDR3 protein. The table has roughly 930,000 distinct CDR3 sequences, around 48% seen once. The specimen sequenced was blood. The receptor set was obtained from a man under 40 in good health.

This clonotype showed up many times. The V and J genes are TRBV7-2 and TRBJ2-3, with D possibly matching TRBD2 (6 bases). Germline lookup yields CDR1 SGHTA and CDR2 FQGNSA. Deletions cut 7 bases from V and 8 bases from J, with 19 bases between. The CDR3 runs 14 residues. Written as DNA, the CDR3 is TGTGCCAGCACCGAAGGGACGGCGGGGAGTACGCAGTATTTT. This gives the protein CASTEGTAGSTQYF.

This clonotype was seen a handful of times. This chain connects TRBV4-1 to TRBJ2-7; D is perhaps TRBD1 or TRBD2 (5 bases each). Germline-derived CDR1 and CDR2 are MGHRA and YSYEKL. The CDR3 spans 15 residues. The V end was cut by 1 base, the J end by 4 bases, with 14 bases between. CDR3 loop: CASSQVEGPYYEQYF. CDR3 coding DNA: TGCGCCAGCAGCCAAGTAGAGGGGCCATATTACGAGCAGTACTTC.

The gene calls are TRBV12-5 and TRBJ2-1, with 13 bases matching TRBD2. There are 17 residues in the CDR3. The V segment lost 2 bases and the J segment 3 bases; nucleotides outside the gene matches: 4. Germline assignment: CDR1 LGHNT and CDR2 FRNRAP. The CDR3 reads CASGLIGTSGDYNEQFF. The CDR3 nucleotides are TGTGCTAGTGGTTTGATAGGGACTAGCGGGGACTACAATGAGCAGTTCTTC.

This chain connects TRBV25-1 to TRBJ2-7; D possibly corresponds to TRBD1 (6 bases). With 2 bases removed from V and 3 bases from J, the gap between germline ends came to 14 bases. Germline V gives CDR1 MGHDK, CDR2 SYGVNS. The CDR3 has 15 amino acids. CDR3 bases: TGTGCCAGCAGTGAAAGTTTCAGGGGTCGCTACGAGCAGTACTTC. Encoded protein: CASSESFRGRYEQYF.

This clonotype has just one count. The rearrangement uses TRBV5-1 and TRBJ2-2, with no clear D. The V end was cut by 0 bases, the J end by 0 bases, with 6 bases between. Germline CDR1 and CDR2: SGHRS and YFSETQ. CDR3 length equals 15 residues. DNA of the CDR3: TGCGCCAGCAGCTTGGATACAGCGAACACCGGGGAGCTGTTTTTT. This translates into CASSLDTANTGELFF.

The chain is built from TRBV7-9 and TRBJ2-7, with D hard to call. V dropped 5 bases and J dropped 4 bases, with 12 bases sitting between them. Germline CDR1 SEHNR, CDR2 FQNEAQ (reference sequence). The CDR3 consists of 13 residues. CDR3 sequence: CASSPTLGYEQYF. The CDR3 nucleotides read TGTGCCAGCAGCCCGACGTTGGGATACGAGCAGTACTTC.

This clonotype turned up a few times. This CDR3 is CASCLSGRTDTQYF. The CDR3 DNA is TGTGCCAGCTGTCTATCGGGCCGCACAGATACGCAGTATTTT. This chain uses TRBV6-2 or TRBV6-3 with TRBJ2-3; D remains unclear. V was shortened by 8 bases and J by 1 base, with 13 bases between the two germline ends. Germline-derived CDR1 and CDR2 are MNHEY and SVGEGT. The CDR3 has 14 residues.

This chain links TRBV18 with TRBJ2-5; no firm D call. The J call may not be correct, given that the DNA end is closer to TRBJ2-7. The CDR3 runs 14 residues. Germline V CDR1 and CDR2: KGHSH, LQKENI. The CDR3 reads CASSPPPATYEQYF. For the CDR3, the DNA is TGTGCCAGCTCACCACCTCCGGCTACCTACGAGCAGTACTTC.

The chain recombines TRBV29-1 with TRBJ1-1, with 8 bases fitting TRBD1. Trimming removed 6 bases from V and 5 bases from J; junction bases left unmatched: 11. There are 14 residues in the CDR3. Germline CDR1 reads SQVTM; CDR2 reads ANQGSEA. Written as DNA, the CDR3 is TGCAGCGTCGACCATGACAGGGGAGGAACTGAAGCTTTCTTT. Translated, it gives CSVDHDRGGTEAFF.

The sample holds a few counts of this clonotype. The CDR3 loop reads CSARSPEGATDTQYF. The CDR3 bases are TGCAGTGCTAGGTCCCCAGAAGGAGCCACAGATACGCAGTATTTT. This chain links TRBV20-1 with TRBJ2-3; D is unclear. Germline CDR1 and CDR2: DFQATT and SNEGSKA (reference sequence). The V end was cut by 3 bases, the J end by 2 bases, with 15 bases between. The length of the CDR3 is 15 residues.

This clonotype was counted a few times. CDR3 loop: CASSPTEGNEQYF. The CDR3 DNA reads TGTGCCAGCAGCCCCACAGAGGGAAACGAGCAGTACTTC. The chain recombines TRBV11-2 with TRBJ2-7; weak D call: TRBD2 (5 bases). The CDR3 loop spans 13 amino acids. Trimming took 5 bases from V and 5 from J, leaving 13 bases between them. Germline V CDR1 and CDR2: SGHAT, FQNNGV.

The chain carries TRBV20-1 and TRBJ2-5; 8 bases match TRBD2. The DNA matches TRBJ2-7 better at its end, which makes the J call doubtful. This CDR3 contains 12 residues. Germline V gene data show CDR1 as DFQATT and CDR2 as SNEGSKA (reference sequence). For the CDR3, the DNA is TGCAGTGGGACGGGGGGGAGCGACGAGCAGTACTTC. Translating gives CSGTGGSDEQYF.

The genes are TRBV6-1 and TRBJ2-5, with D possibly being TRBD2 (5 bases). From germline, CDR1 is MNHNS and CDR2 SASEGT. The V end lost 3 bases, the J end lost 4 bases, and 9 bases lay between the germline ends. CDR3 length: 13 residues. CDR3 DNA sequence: TGTGCCAGCAGTGAGTCGAGGGCAGAGACCCAGTACTTC. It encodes CASSESRAETQYF.

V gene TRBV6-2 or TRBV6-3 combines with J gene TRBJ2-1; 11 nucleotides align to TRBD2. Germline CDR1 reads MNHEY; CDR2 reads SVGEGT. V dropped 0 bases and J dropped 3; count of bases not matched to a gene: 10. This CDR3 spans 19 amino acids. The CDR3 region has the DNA TGTGCCAGCAGTTACTCGATACTAGCGGGGGCGTCACTCTACAATGAGCAGTTCTTC. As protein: CASSYSILAGASLYNEQFF.

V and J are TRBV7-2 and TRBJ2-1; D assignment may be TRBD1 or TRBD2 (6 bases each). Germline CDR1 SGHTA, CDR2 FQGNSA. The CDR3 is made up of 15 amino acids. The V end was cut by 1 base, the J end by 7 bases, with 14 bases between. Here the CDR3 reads CASSLGWGARNEQFF. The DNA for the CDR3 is TGTGCCAGCAGCTTAGGGTGGGGGGCGAGGAATGAGCAGTTCTTC.

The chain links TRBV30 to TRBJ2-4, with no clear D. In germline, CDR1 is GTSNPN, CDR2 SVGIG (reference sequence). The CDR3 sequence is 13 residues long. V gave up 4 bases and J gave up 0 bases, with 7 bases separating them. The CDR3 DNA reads TGTGCCTGGACAGACCTAGCCAAAAACATTCAGTACTTC. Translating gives CAWTDLAKNIQYF. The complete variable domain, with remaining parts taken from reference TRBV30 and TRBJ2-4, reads SQTIHQWPATLVQPVGSPLSLECTVEGTSNPNLYWYRQAAGRGLQLLFYSVGIGQISSEVPQNLSASRPQDRQFILSSKKLLLSDSGFYLCAWTDLAKNIQYFGAGTRLSVL.

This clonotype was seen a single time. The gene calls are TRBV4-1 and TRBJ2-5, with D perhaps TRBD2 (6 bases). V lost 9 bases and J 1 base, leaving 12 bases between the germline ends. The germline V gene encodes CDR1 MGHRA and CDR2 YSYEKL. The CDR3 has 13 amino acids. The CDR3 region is CASLLALQETQYF. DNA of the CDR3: TGCGCCAGTTTACTAGCCCTCCAAGAGACCCAGTACTTC.

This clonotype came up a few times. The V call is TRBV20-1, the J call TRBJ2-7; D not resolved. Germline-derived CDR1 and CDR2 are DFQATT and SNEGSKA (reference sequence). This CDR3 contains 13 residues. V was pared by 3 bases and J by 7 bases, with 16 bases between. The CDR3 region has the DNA TGCAGTGCTAGTGCAACGGCCTTGGGGGAGCAGTACTTC. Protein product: CSASATALGEQYF.

CDR3 coding DNA: TGTGCCAGCAGTCGGTCTTTTTTGGAGCGGGGGGAAGAGACCCAGTACTTC. It is translated as CASSRSFLERGEETQYF. The V call is TRBV12-3 or TRBV12-4, the J call TRBJ2-5, with 9 bases identical to TRBD2. This CDR3 has 17 residues. V shed 5 bases and J 3 bases; nucleotides not matched to a gene: 13.

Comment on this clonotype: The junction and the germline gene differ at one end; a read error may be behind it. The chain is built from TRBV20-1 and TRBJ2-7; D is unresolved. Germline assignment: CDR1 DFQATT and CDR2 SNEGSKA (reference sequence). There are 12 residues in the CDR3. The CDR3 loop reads CRARVRSYEQYF. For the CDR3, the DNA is TGCAGGGCTAGAGTTCGGTCCTACGAGCAGTACTTC.

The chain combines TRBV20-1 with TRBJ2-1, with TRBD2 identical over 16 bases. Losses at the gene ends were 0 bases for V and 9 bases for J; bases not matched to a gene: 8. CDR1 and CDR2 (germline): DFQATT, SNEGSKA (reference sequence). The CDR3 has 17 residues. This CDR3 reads CSARDSGLAGGQGEQFF. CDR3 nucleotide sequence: TGCAGTGCTAGAGATTCGGGACTAGCGGGGGGGCAAGGTGAGCAGTTCTTC.

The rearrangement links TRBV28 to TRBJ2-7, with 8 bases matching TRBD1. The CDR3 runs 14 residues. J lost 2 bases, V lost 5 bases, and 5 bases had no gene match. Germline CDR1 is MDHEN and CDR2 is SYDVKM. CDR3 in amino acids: CASSALGQAYEQYF. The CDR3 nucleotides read TGTGCCAGCAGTGCACTGGGACAGGCCTACGAGCAGTACTTC. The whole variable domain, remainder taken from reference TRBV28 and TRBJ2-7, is DVKVTQSSRYLVKRTGEKVFLECVQDMDHENMFWYRQDPGLGLRLIYFSYDVKMKEKGDIPEGYSVSREKKERFSLILESASTNQTSMYLCASSALGQAYEQYFGPGTRLTVT.

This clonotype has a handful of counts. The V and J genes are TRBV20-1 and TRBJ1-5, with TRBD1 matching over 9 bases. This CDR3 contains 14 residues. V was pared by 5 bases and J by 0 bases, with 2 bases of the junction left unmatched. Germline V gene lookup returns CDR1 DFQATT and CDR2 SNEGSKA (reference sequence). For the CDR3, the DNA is TGCAGTGCTTGGGACAGGGCTAGCAATCAGCCCCAGCATTTT. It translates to CSAWDRASNQPQHF.

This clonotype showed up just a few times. This CDR3 reads CASSSRQGLQPQHF. For the CDR3, the DNA is TGTGCCAGCAGTAGCAGACAGGGGCTTCAGCCCCAGCATTTT. The chain is built from TRBV12-3 or TRBV12-4 and TRBJ1-5; the match to TRBD1 covers 8 bases. V trimming: 5 bases; J trimming: 6 bases; junction bases outside the gene matches: 6. The CDR3 length is 14 residues.

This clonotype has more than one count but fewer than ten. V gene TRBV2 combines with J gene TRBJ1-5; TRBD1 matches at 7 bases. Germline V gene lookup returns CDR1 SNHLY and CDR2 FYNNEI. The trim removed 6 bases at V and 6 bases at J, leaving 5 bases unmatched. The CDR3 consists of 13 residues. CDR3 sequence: CASRQGGGQPQHF. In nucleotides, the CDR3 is TGTGCCAGCAGGCAAGGGGGCGGTCAGCCCCAGCATTTT.

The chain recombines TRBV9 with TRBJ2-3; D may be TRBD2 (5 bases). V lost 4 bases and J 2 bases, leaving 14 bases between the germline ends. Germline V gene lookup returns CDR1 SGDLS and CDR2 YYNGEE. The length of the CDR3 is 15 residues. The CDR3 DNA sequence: TGTGCCAGCAGCACCCGAGCGGCCTACACAGATACGCAGTATTTT. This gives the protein CASSTRAAYTDTQYF.

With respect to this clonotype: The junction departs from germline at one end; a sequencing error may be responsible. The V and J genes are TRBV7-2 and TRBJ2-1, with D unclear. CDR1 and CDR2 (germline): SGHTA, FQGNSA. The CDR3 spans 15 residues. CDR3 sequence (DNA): TGTGCCAGCAGCTTTACAGCCGGCTCCTACAATGAGCAGGTCTTC. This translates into CASSFTAGSYNEQVF.